Presented here are 21 T cell receptor beta chains from one specimen sequenced in a study of blood T cells in healthy people across ages. Primers used in a second PCR of roughly 6 to 12 cycles were a sample-barcoded 5' primer and a J-beta primer mix. TCRdb re-called the 5' RACE reads with MiXCR, one entry per CDR3 protein. The sample lists 1.5 million to 2 million distinct CDR3 sequences, 28% seen once, with around 7.7% in the top ten. Sequenced material: blood. These receptors were taken from a woman in her 30s in good health.

The chain is built from TRBV4-3 and TRBJ2-2; TRBD2 might be the D (5 bases). This CDR3 has 16 amino acids. Germline V gives CDR1 LGHNA, CDR2 YSLEER. Between the trimmed V and J ends, which lost 0 bases and 5 bases, there was a span of 13 bases. In DNA, the CDR3 is TGCGCCAGCAGCCAAGATCGGGGTAGCGTGACCGGGGAGCTGTTTTTT. Translated: CASSQDRGSVTGELFF.

With respect to this clonotype: A much larger clone is a single base away; this may be a read error. The genes are TRBV3-1 and TRBJ2-5; perhaps TRBD2 as D (6 bases). The CDR3 extends over 16 amino acids. V lost 4 bases to trimming and J lost 2 bases, with 17 bases between them. Germline assignment: CDR1 LGHDT and CDR2 YNNKEL (reference sequence). The CDR3: CASSLTGGPDQETQYF. The CDR3 coding sequence is TGTGCCAGCAGCCTAACCGGGGGACCAGATCAAGAGACCCAGTACTTC.

The gene calls are TRBV5-1 and TRBJ2-1; TRBD1 agrees at 11 bases. V was clipped by 4 bases and J by 8 bases; unmatched bases: 5. The CDR3 sequence is 14 residues long. Germline V gene data show CDR1 as SGHRS and CDR2 as YFSETQ. CDR3 loop: CASSRDRGEDEQFF. The DNA of the CDR3 is TGCGCCAGCAGCCGGGACAGGGGGGAAGATGAGCAGTTCTTC.

The genes are TRBV6-1 and TRBJ2-1, with TRBD1 as a possible D gene (7 bases). There are 16 residues in the CDR3. Looked up from germline, CDR1 is MNHNS and CDR2 is SASEGT. V was shortened by 4 bases and J by 5 bases, with 18 bases between the two germline ends. In DNA form, the CDR3 reads TGTGCCAGCAGTGGTAAGGGGGCTAGCGCAAACAATGAGCAGTTCTTC. Its translation: CASSGKGASANNEQFF.

The chain carries TRBV6-5 and TRBJ1-4; no firm D call. This CDR3 is built from 15 residues. The V gene lost 5 bases and the J gene lost 0 bases, with 10 bases spanning the gap. Germline V CDR1 and CDR2: MNHEY, SVGAGI. Here the CDR3 reads CASSDPQSTNEKLFF. CDR3 in DNA: TGTGCCAGCAGTGACCCACAGTCAACTAATGAAAAACTGTTTTTT.

Regarding this clonotype: A read error may be the cause here, since a much bigger clone is one base away. J is TRBJ2-1 and V is TRBV4-3; 9 nucleotides agree with TRBD2. The CDR3 spans 16 residues. CDR1 is LGHNA, CDR2 YSLEER, per germline. In nucleotides, the CDR3 is TGCGCCAGCAGCCAAGATCTAGCGGGATCGGGCAATGAGCACTTCTTC. Protein: CASSQDLAGSGNEHFF.

In its sample, this clonotype was seen a few times. This chain joins TRBV5-1 and TRBJ1-2, with TRBD1 matching 11 bases. The J segment lost 7 bases and the V segment lost 4 bases, leaving 6 bases of the junction unmatched. The CDR3 spans 14 residues. In germline, CDR1 is SGHRS, CDR2 YFSETQ. CDR3 nucleotides: TGCGCCAGCAGCGGACAGGGGGCGCGGAGTGGCTACACCTTC. Protein product: CASSGQGARSGYTF.

This clonotype was seen ten or more times. The chain employs TRBV7-2 and TRBJ1-5; D remains unclear. The CDR3 extends over 12 amino acids. V dropped 2 bases and J dropped 4 bases, with 3 bases sitting between them. Germline V CDR1 and CDR2: SGHTA, FQGNSA. The CDR3 reads CASSLYNQPQHF. As DNA, the CDR3 is TGTGCCAGCAGCTTATATAATCAGCCCCAGCATTTT.

This clonotype showed up just a few times. The CDR3 spells CASSWRGGPYNEQFF. For the CDR3, the DNA is TGTGCCAGCAGTTGGCGAGGGGGCCCTTACAATGAGCAGTTCTTC. The chain joins TRBV12-3 or TRBV12-4 to TRBJ2-1, with 7 positions matching TRBD1. The CDR3 is 15 amino acids. The ends lost 4 bases at V and 4 bases at J; junction bases unmatched: 7.

On this clonotype: A read error may explain this, as a much larger clone is one base away. V is TRBV7-3 and J is TRBJ2-4; 9 bases are a match to TRBD1. The V gene's germline CDR1 is SGHTA and CDR2 FQGTGA. Trimming took 3 bases from V and 13 from J; bases not matched to a gene: 16. The CDR3 is made up of 16 amino acids. The CDR3 loop reads CASSFRPGTGLDEQYF. CDR3 DNA sequence: TGTGCCAGCAGCTTTCGACCCGGGACAGGGTTAGATGAGCAGTACTTC.

This clonotype has a handful of counts. This chain connects TRBV7-2 to TRBJ2-3; weak D call: TRBD2 (6 bases). Germline CDR1 reads SGHTA; CDR2 reads FQGNSA. The CDR3 length is 14 residues. Trimming removed 5 bases from V and 4 bases from J, with 13 bases in between. The CDR3 DNA follows: TGTGCCAGCAGCATGGGGGGTGGTCCAGATACGCAGTATTTT. This translates into CASSMGGGPDTQYF.

V usage is TRBV4-3 and J usage is TRBJ2-7, with D possibly being TRBD2 (6 bases). With 0 bases removed from V and 3 bases from J, the gap between germline ends came to 15 bases. Germline values: CDR1 LGHNA, CDR2 YSLEER. This CDR3 comprises 16 residues. The DNA for the CDR3 is TGCGCCAGCAGCCAAGATCGTCGCGGGGTGGGCTACGAGCAGTACTTC. Encoded protein: CASSQDRRGVGYEQYF.

This clonotype was recorded a few times. CDR3 in DNA: TGTGCCAGCAGCCAACCACCCTGGGTGGAGACCCAGTACTTC. It specifies CASSQPPWVETQYF. This chain connects TRBV7-9 to TRBJ2-5, with unresolved D. V was pared by 5 bases and J by 5 bases, with 15 bases between. Germline V CDR1 and CDR2: SEHNR, FQNEAQ (reference sequence). The CDR3 sequence is 14 residues long.

This clonotype was counted once. The rearrangement joins TRBV11-2 to TRBJ1-5; no definite D call. V lost 5 bases and J 2 bases, leaving 13 bases between the germline ends. Germline V lookup: CDR1 SGHAT, CDR2 FQNNGV. The CDR3 is made up of 15 amino acids. The CDR3 DNA is TGTGCCAGCAGCGTCTCGAACGGCGGCAATCAGCCCCAGCATTTT. It codes for CASSVSNGGNQPQHF.

This clonotype was seen ten or more times. The CDR3, as DNA: TGCAGGCAGGGAGATTGCTGGGGCTACACCTTC. Translating gives CRQGDCWGYTF. The rearrangement uses TRBV20-1 and TRBJ1-2; a weak D match, TRBD1 (5 bases). The CDR3 has 11 amino acids. Per germline, CDR1 DFQATT and CDR2 SNEGSKA (reference sequence).

The genes are TRBV5-1 and TRBJ2-3; D may be TRBD2 (7 bases). Germline V gene data show CDR1 as SGHRS and CDR2 as YFSETQ. Trimming pared 3 bases from V and 4 bases from J, leaving 15 bases between. The CDR3 extends over 15 amino acids. CDR3 amino acids: CASSWRGGQADTQYF. CDR3 coding DNA: TGCGCCAGCAGCTGGAGGGGGGGCCAGGCAGATACGCAGTATTTT.

On this clonotype: A much larger clone is a single base away; this may be a read error. This chain uses TRBV11-1 with TRBJ2-1; 9 nucleotides agree with TRBD2. This CDR3 is 18 amino acids long. V was clipped by 4 bases and J by 10 bases; unmatched bases: 20. CDR1 is SGHAT, CDR2 FQDESV, per germline (reference sequence). The CDR3, as DNA: TGTGCCAGCAGCTCCAGAGAGGCTCCGCGGGGGGGCCGTAACGAGCAGTTCTTC. Protein product: CASSSREAPRGGRNEQFF.

V and J are TRBV5-1 and TRBJ2-5; D uncertain. Trimming pared 4 bases from V and 3 bases from J, leaving 13 bases between. CDR1 and CDR2 from the germline V gene are SGHRS and YFSETQ. The length of the CDR3 is 14 residues. Written as DNA, the CDR3 is TGCGCCAGCAGCCCCGAGGACGGTAAAGAGACCCAGTACTTC. Its translation: CASSPEDGKETQYF. The entire variable domain, with the rest obtained from reference TRBV5-1 and TRBJ2-5, is as follows: KAGVTQTPRYLIKTRGQQVTLSCSPISGHRSVSWYQQTPGQGLQFLFEYFSETQRNKGNFPGRFSGRQFSNSRSEMNVSTLELGDSALYLCASSPEDGKETQYFGPGTRLLVL.

CDR3 amino acids: CASHRRAGGTDTQYF. CDR3 coding DNA: TGCGCCAGCCACCGGCGAGCGGGAGGGACAGATACGCAGTATTTT. The chain uses TRBV5-1 and TRBJ2-3; 10 nucleotides align to TRBD2. Germline CDR1 is SGHRS and CDR2 is YFSETQ. The CDR3 covers 15 residues. The trim removed 7 bases at V and 3 bases at J, leaving 8 bases unmatched.

This clonotype was counted ten times or more. CDR3 sequence (DNA): TGTGCCAGCAGCTTGCAGGGATCTGACGAGCAGTACTTC. Its translation: CASSLQGSDEQYF. This chain connects TRBV7-2 to TRBJ2-7; perhaps TRBD1 as D (5 bases). Germline CDR1 reads SGHTA; CDR2 reads FQGNSA. This CDR3 has 13 residues. Trimming removed 3 bases at V and 5 bases at J, with 11 bases between.

This chain uses TRBV12-3 or TRBV12-4 with TRBJ2-4; no clear D. The J call is uncertain, as TRBJ2-7 better fits the DNA end. The CDR3 runs 13 residues. CDR3 sequence reads: CASSALLAPEQYF. The DNA of the CDR3 is TGTGCCAGCAGTGCCCTTTTAGCTCCCGAGCAGTACTTC.